Each of the 13 T cell receptor beta chains below was sequenced from the same sample in a study of post-analysis software for immune sequencing data. Points from the study as a whole: Patients used about 5 TRBV segments, including TRBV5-6, TRBV5-1 and TRBV20-1, more often than controls.

No antigen has been identified for these receptors. Unique molecular identifiers were built into the TCR beta cDNA libraries. In TCRdb, the PCR reads were re-called with MiXCR into one record per CDR3 protein. The sample has roughly 540,000 distinct CDR3 sequences, approximately 34% seen once. Specimen: blood. These TCRs come from a girl aged 2-17 years with multiple sclerosis.

J is TRBJ2-3 and V is TRBV28; 9 nucleotides agree with TRBD2. Trimming at V came to 6 bases and at J to 1 base, leaving 11 bases not matched to a gene. Germline CDR1 MDHEN, CDR2 SYDVKM. This CDR3 contains 17 residues. The CDR3 DNA reads as TGTGCCAGCAGCCTAACCTTAGCGGGGGTGGGCACAGATACGCAGTATTTT. As protein: CASSLTLAGVGTDTQYF.

CDR3: CASSYSNSGGSTEAFF. The CDR3 nucleotides are TGTGCCAGCAGTTACTCGAATTCCGGGGGCTCCACTGAAGCTTTCTTT. The rearrangement uses TRBV6-5 and TRBJ1-1, with a possible D match to TRBD1 (6 bases). Germline CDR1 is MNHEY and CDR2 is SVGAGI. The CDR3 has 16 amino acids. Trimming removed 0 bases from V and 4 bases from J, with 15 bases in between.

CDR3 coding DNA: TGCGCCAGCAGCCATCGGACAGTAGGAACACAAGAGACCCAGTACTTC. Encoded protein: CASSHRTVGTQETQYF. This chain joins TRBV5-1 and TRBJ2-5; perhaps TRBD1 as D (6 bases). V was shortened by 4 bases and J by 2 bases, with 18 bases between the two germline ends. Germline CDR1 SGHRS, CDR2 YFSETQ. The CDR3 loop spans 16 amino acids.

This clonotype occurred a few times. The rearrangement links TRBV5-1 to TRBJ2-1, with TRBD2 identical over 11 bases. The CDR3 is 14 residues long. CDR1 is SGHRS and CDR2 is YFSETQ in the germline V gene. V shed 3 bases, J shed 6 bases, and the junction held 2 bases outside the gene matches. This CDR3 reads CASSSGLAVNEQFF. The DNA for the CDR3 is TGCGCCAGCAGCTCGGGACTAGCGGTCAATGAGCAGTTCTTC.

This clonotype was counted once. CDR3 residues: CASSRRGPGSTGELFF. DNA for the CDR3: TGTGCCAGCAGCCGTAGAGGCCCAGGTAGCACCGGGGAGCTGTTTTTT. The chain uses TRBV14 and TRBJ2-2; D not certain. CDR1 is SGHDN and CDR2 is FVKESK in the germline V gene. Trimming removed 4 bases at V and 4 bases at J, with 16 bases between. CDR3 length equals 16 residues.

V gene TRBV5-1 combines with J gene TRBJ2-6; D possibly corresponds to TRBD1 (6 bases). The CDR3 has 18 amino acids. V was clipped by 2 bases and J by 0 bases, with 15 bases between them. Looked up from germline, CDR1 is SGHRS and CDR2 is YFSETQ. CDR3 bases: TGCGCCAGCAGCTTCCTAATGACAGGCGCCTCTGGGGCCAACGTCCTGACTTTC. Protein product: CASSFLMTGASGANVLTF.

V usage is TRBV2 and J usage is TRBJ1-6, with D maybe TRBD1 (5 bases). CDR3 length: 13 residues. The V end was cut by 8 bases, the J end by 11 bases, with 16 bases between. CDR1 is SNHLY, CDR2 FYNNEI, per germline. Here the CDR3 reads CASSGGKRPPLHF. CDR3 nucleotide sequence: TGTGCCAGCTCGGGGGGAAAACGTCCACCCCTCCACTTT.

The V call is TRBV29-1, the J call TRBJ1-2, with D uncertain. The CDR3 totals 13 residues. Germline V gives CDR1 SQVTM, CDR2 ANQGSEA. V lost 2 bases and J 3 bases, leaving 10 bases between the germline ends. CDR3: CSVESAGDYGYTF. Here the CDR3 DNA reads TGCAGCGTTGAAAGCGCCGGGGACTATGGCTACACCTTC.

In regard to this clonotype: Its ends do not fully match the called genes, so a read error is possible. The CDR3 nucleotides read TGCAGCGATGAAGATCGGGGCAGCTTACTCTACGAGCAGTACTTC. Protein product: CSDEDRGSLLYEQYF. V gene TRBV29-1 combines with J gene TRBJ2-7, with D perhaps matching TRBD1 or TRBD2 (5 bases each). The CDR3 consists of 15 residues. The germline V gene encodes CDR1 SQVTM and CDR2 ANQGSEA.

This clonotype has more than one count but fewer than ten. V and J are TRBV20-1 and TRBJ2-1, with 10 positions matching TRBD1. The junction had 4 bases not matched to a gene; V was cut back by 4 bases and J by 7 bases. Germline-derived CDR1 and CDR2 are DFQATT and SNEGSKA (reference sequence). The CDR3 is made up of 13 amino acids. The CDR3 region is CSATGTGVNEQFF. CDR3 in DNA: TGCAGTGCTACCGGGACAGGGGTTAATGAGCAGTTCTTC.

The V gene is TRBV12-3 or TRBV12-4, the J gene TRBJ1-5; D is unresolved. The CDR3 consists of 18 residues. The V and J ends lost 6 bases and 5 bases respectively, with 26 bases between them. The CDR3 DNA is TGTGCCAGCAGCCACTGGGAGGGTCGGTGGACTTTCGATCAGCCCCAGCATTTT. Translating gives CASSHWEGRWTFDQPQHF.

This clonotype was counted only a few times. This rearrangement joins TRBV6-5 to TRBJ2-3; D is perhaps TRBD2 (5 bases). Germline loops: CDR1 MNHEY, CDR2 SVGAGI. This CDR3 region has 12 residues. V was trimmed by 6 bases and J by 2 bases, leaving 6 bases between them. The CDR3 sequence is CASRRDTDTQYF. The CDR3 region has the DNA TGTGCCAGCAGGAGGGACACAGATACGCAGTATTTT.

This clonotype showed up just a few times. The V and J genes are TRBV10-3 and TRBJ2-5; no definite D call. The germline V gene has CDR1 ENHRY and CDR2 SYGVKD. There are 14 residues in the CDR3. Trimming removed 3 bases at V and 5 bases at J, with 13 bases between. The CDR3 nucleotides read TGTGCCATCAGTGACGGCCCTAGTGGGGAGACCCAGTACTTC. Translated, it gives CAISDGPSGETQYF.